This TCR beta chain originates from a study of beta chain features in type 1 diabetes. Findings and limits, study-wide: The study found that naive, central memory and Treg TCRB repertoires appeared more similar in patients than in healthy donors.

One heparinised draw of blood, averaging around 120 mL, came from each donor. CD45RO/CCR7/CD25/CD127/CD95/CD27 separated CD4+ naive, central memory, regulatory and stem cell-like memory cells by sorting. Sorted populations were all over 95% pure. This CDR3 is built from 13 residues. The germline V and J ends were trimmed by 4 bases and 2 bases, with 4 bases remaining between them. Per the germline V gene, CDR1 is SGHRS and CDR2 is YFSETQ. On this clone itself: Its antigen is not identified.

Expressed TCRB transcripts were sequenced, since all the RNA that had been isolated was reverse transcribed. Using immunoSEQ multiplex PCR, the repertoire was profiled, and TCRdb retains in-frame clones only, with some absent. The repertoire holds 130,000 to 150,000 clones, with roughly 50% as singletons. The sequence derives from a young man in good health. Sequencing input: Tregs from blood. V is TRBV5-1 and J is TRBJ2-6; D call uncertain. The CDR3 loop reads CASSPTGANVLTF. The CDR3 DNA is TGCGCCAGCAGCCCCACTGGGGCCAACGTCCTGACTTTC.